One sample yielded the 24 T cell receptor beta chains listed below, sequenced in a study of blood T cell repertoires in COVID-19. Some clones are missing from TCRdb's copy, which holds only in-frame ones; the method was immunoSEQ multiplex PCR. The table has approximately 85,000 clones, 70% to 90% seen once. Sequencing was performed on peripheral blood. The receptors were gathered from a woman aged 80 or over in a cohort sampled during active or convalescent COVID-19.

The V and J genes are TRBV3-1 (or the pseudogene TRBV3-2) and TRBJ1-4; no reliable D call. Trimming took off 4 bases at V and 8 bases at J, with 14 bases between the two ends. The CDR3 is 14 residues long. Germline loops: CDR1 LGHDT, CDR2 YNNKEL (reference sequence). This CDR3 reads CASSRSGFGEKLFF. DNA of the CDR3: TGTGCCAGCAGCCGAAGCGGATTCGGAGAAAAACTGTTTTTT.

The chain uses TRBV5-1 and TRBJ2-7; TRBD1 matches at 7 bases. The junction had 2 bases not matched to a gene; V was cut back by 2 bases and J by 0 bases. The germline V gene has CDR1 SGHRS and CDR2 YFSETQ. The CDR3 runs 14 residues. CDR3 sequence (DNA): TGCGCCAGCAGCTTACAGGGGTCCTCCTACGAGCAGTACTTC. Protein product: CASSLQGSSYEQYF.

This sequence joins TRBV10-3 and TRBJ2-7, with 7 bases lining up with TRBD2. Germline trimming cut 10 bases from V and 2 bases from J; bases unmatched to any gene: 11. Germline lookup yields CDR1 ENHRY and CDR2 SYGVKD. This CDR3 has 14 residues. The CDR3 DNA is TGTGCCACCCAAAGGGGAGGGCCGGCCTACGAGCAGTACGTC. Protein sequence: CATQRGGPAYEQYV.

The chain employs TRBV7-8 and TRBJ1-6, with 7 bases lining up with TRBD1. Per the germline V gene, CDR1 is SGHVS and CDR2 is FQNEAQ. After removal of 2 bases from V and 9 bases from J, the junction contained 7 bases not matched to a gene. This CDR3 is 15 amino acids long. DNA for the CDR3: TGTGCCAGCAGCTTAATTTGGGACAGCCTTTCACCCCTCCACTTT. It encodes CASSLIWDSLSPLHF.

The V call is TRBV10-3, the J call TRBJ1-4; D gene unclear. Germline V gene data show CDR1 as ENHRY and CDR2 as SYGVKD. The V end was cut by 4 bases, the J end by 2 bases, with 11 bases between. The CDR3 has 15 residues. CDR3 bases: TGTGCCATCAGTGTGGATGGGAGGACTAATGAAAAACTGTTTTTT. It yields the protein CAISVDGRTNEKLFF.

The chain links TRBV5-8 to TRBJ2-7, with unresolved D. The CDR3 totals 16 residues. The V gene lost 2 bases and the J gene lost 3 bases, with 18 bases spanning the gap. From germline, CDR1 is SGHTS and CDR2 YDEGEE. Here the CDR3 reads CASSLEPTPSGYEQYF. The CDR3 region has the DNA TGTGCCAGCAGCTTAGAACCGACCCCTTCGGGCTACGAGCAGTACTTC.

The V and J genes are TRBV10-2 and TRBJ1-1, with a tentative D call TRBD1 (5 bases). V was trimmed by 5 bases and J by 1 base, leaving 5 bases between them. CDR1 WSHSY and CDR2 SAAADI come from the germline V gene. This CDR3 region has 12 residues. The CDR3 DNA reads as TGCGCCAGCAGTACAGGGAACACTGAAGCTTTCTTT. Translated, it gives CASSTGNTEAFF.

A note on this clone: Germline is not matched at one junction end, which may reflect a read error. J is TRBJ2-5 and V is TRBV3-1 (or the pseudogene TRBV3-2); 8 nucleotides agree with TRBD2. Germline values: CDR1 LGHDT, CDR2 YNNKEL (reference sequence). The CDR3 length is 16 residues. The CDR3 coding sequence is TGTACCAGCAGCCCCCGAGGAGCGGGAGCTTTAGAGACCCAGTACTTC. Protein sequence: CTSSPRGAGALETQYF.

This clone was seen once. The chain couples TRBV7-2 to TRBJ2-5; 13 bases are shared with TRBD2. This CDR3 is 16 amino acids long. Germline CDR1 is SGHTA and CDR2 is FQGNSA. V lost 4 bases, J lost 1 base, and 3 bases stayed unmatched. The CDR3 region has the DNA TGTGCCAGCAGCTCGGGACTAGCGGGACCCCAAGAGACCCAGTACTTC. Residues: CASSSGLAGPQETQYF.

The chain combines TRBV18 with TRBJ1-4, with 11 bases that match TRBD1. J gave up 7 bases and V 6 bases, and 7 bases lay outside the gene matches. The CDR3 is 15 residues long. Germline V gene data show CDR1 as KGHSH and CDR2 as LQKENI. As DNA, the CDR3 is TGTGCCAGCTCGCTACCGGGACAGGGGGGTGAAAAACTGTTTTTT. This sequence encodes CASSLPGQGGEKLFF.

The J gene is TRBJ1-3, the V gene TRBV7-2; possibly TRBD1 for D (6 bases). Trimming pared 5 bases from V and 1 base from J, leaving 12 bases between. The CDR3 has 15 amino acids. CDR1 and CDR2 from the germline V gene are SGHTA and FQGNSA. CDR3 protein: CASSPRGQSGNTIYF. CDR3 bases: TGTGCCAGCAGCCCCCGAGGACAGTCTGGAAACACCATATATTTT. Full variable domain (outside the CDR3, taken from reference TRBV7-2 and TRBJ1-3): GAGVSQSPSNKVTEKGKDVELRCDPISGHTALYWYRQSLGQGLEFLIYFQGNSAPDKSGLPSDRFSAERTGGSVSTLTIQRTQQEDSAVYLCASSPRGQSGNTIYFGEGSWLTVV.

The rearrangement joins TRBV29-1 to TRBJ2-5; 12 bases fit TRBD1. The CDR3 runs to 14 residues. CDR1 is SQVTM, CDR2 ANQGSEA, per germline. V lost 7 bases, J lost 4 bases, and 7 bases stayed unmatched. CDR3 coding DNA: TGCAGCGCGGGGGGACAGGGGGCGAGAGAGACCCAGTACTTC. It specifies CSAGGQGARETQYF.

The chain has TRBV6-5 and TRBJ2-3; 12 nucleotides match TRBD2. Germline V gene sequence: CDR1 MNHEY, CDR2 SVGAGI. The CDR3 totals 15 residues. V gave up 6 bases and J gave up 2 bases; unmatched junction bases: 3. CDR3: CASRPSGRATDTQYF. The CDR3 coding sequence is TGTGCCAGCAGACCTAGCGGGAGGGCCACAGATACGCAGTATTTT.

The gene calls are TRBV30 and TRBJ1-5; 10 nucleotides agree with TRBD1. The CDR3 totals 18 residues. Trimming at V came to 0 bases and at J to 2 bases, leaving 10 bases not matched to a gene. Germline V gene sequence: CDR1 GTSNPN, CDR2 SVGIG (reference sequence). The CDR3 loop reads CAWSVRGQGTRGNQPQHF. CDR3 DNA: TGTGCCTGGAGTGTTCGGGGACAGGGGACGAGAGGCAATCAGCCCCAGCATTTT.

The chain uses TRBV7-8 and TRBJ1-1; a possible D gene is TRBD1 (5 bases). V was trimmed by 2 bases and J by 0 bases, leaving 16 bases between them. Germline V CDR1 and CDR2: SGHVS, FQNEAQ. This CDR3 comprises 17 residues. The CDR3 DNA reads as TGTGCCAGCAGCTTAATGCCCCAGGGAGGCTTGAACACTGAAGCTTTCTTT. Translating gives CASSLMPQGGLNTEAFF.

The chain recombines TRBV10-3 with TRBJ2-5; 15 bases are a match to TRBD2. The CDR3 length is 17 residues. Germline-derived CDR1 and CDR2 are ENHRY and SYGVKD. Germline trimming cut 4 bases from V and 4 bases from J; bases unmatched to any gene: 7. The DNA for the CDR3 is TGTGCCATCAGTGGGACTAGCGGGAGGGCTGATCGAGAGACCCAGTACTTC. Translated, it gives CAISGTSGRADRETQYF.

The V call is TRBV7-9, the J call TRBJ2-1; D might be TRBD2 (6 bases). Germline CDR1 is SEHNR and CDR2 is FQNEAQ (reference sequence). The CDR3 is made up of 15 amino acids. V was cut by 4 bases and J by 7 bases, with 17 bases left in between. CDR3 amino acids: CASSSGLTSWNEQFF. CDR3 DNA: TGTGCCAGCAGCTCAGGACTAACATCGTGGAATGAGCAGTTCTTC. Supplemented by reference TRBV7-9 and TRBJ2-1, the full variable domain reads DTGVSQNPRHKITKRGQNVTFRCDPISEHNRLYWYRQTLGQGPEFLTYFQNEAQLEKSRLLSDRFSAERPKGSFSTLEIQRTEQGDSAMYLCASSSGLTSWNEQFFGPGTRLTVL.

The V call is TRBV6-6, the J call TRBJ1-2; TRBD1 matches at 8 bases. In germline, CDR1 is MNHNY, CDR2 SVGAGI (reference sequence). V lost 6 bases, J lost 5 bases, and 14 bases stayed unmatched. The CDR3 totals 16 residues. Here the CDR3 DNA reads TGTGCCAGCAGAAGCAGTTTCCAGGGGGCTTATTATGGCTACACCTTC. Amino acid sequence: CASRSSFQGAYYGYTF.

The sample holds a few counts of this clone. The CDR3 DNA reads TGTGCCACCAGTGATCCCCGGACAGGGGGGTACAATGAGCAGTTCTTC. It codes for CATSDPRTGGYNEQFF. The chain is built from TRBV24-1 and TRBJ2-1; TRBD1 matches 10 bases. The CDR3 runs 16 residues. Germline CDR1 and CDR2: KGHDR and SFDVKD. The V and J ends lost 3 bases and 4 bases, in that order; junction bases with no gene match: 5.

CDR3 nucleotides: TGTGCCAGCTCACCTCCCACAGGGGCCCCTGGAAACACCATATATTTT. Translation: CASSPPTGAPGNTIYF. The V call is TRBV18, the J call TRBJ1-3, with 7 bases lining up with TRBD1. The CDR3 consists of 16 residues. From germline, CDR1 is KGHSH and CDR2 LQKENI. V gave up 3 bases and J gave up 2 bases; unmatched junction bases: 7.

The rearrangement uses TRBV14 and TRBJ1-1; D gene uncertain. Trimming took off 0 bases at V and 4 bases at J, with 9 bases between the two ends. Germline assignment: CDR1 SGHDN and CDR2 FVKESK. The CDR3 contains 14 residues. The CDR3 DNA reads as TGTGCCAGCAGCCAAGATCGGGGAGGCACTGAAGCTTTCTTT. It translates to CASSQDRGGTEAFF.

Comment on this clone: Within the sample, other DNA sequences also encode this same CDR3. The chain carries TRBV9 and TRBJ1-1; D is uncertain. The CDR3 is 13 amino acids. The germline gives CDR1 SGDLS, CDR2 YYNGEE. V was pared by 0 bases and J by 2 bases, with 5 bases between. CDR3 sequence reads: CASSVAVNTEAFF. The CDR3 DNA follows: TGTGCCAGCAGCGTAGCAGTCAACACTGAAGCTTTCTTT. Full variable domain (missing parts from reference TRBV9 and TRBJ1-1): DSGVTQTPKHLITATGQRVTLRCSPRSGDLSVYWYQQSLDQGLQFLIQYYNGEERAKGNILERFSAQQFPDLHSELNLSSLELGDSALYFCASSVAVNTEAFFGQGTRLTVV.

The rearrangement joins TRBV10-3 to TRBJ2-5; maybe TRBD2 (6 bases). The germline gives CDR1 ENHRY, CDR2 SYGVKD. This CDR3 region has 12 residues. Trimming took off 10 bases at V and 4 bases at J, with 13 bases between the two ends. The chain's CDR3 is CATGGVGETQYF. As DNA, the CDR3 is TGTGCCACAGGCGGGGTGGGAGAGACCCAGTACTTC.

The chain uses TRBV24-1 and TRBJ2-1; 7 bases align to TRBD1. CDR1 is KGHDR, CDR2 SFDVKD, per germline. J gave up 9 bases and V 6 bases, and 13 bases lay outside the gene matches. CDR3 size: 15 residues. This CDR3 is CATSRTGTEASEQFF. CDR3 DNA sequence: TGTGCCACCAGTAGAACCGGGACAGAGGCTAGTGAGCAGTTCTTC.